The rows below give T cell receptor beta chains drawn from one sample of a study of T cells in Graves' hyperthyroidism and ophthalmopathy. One entry per CDR3 protein, called by TCRdb with MiXCR from the multiplex PCR reads. The table has some 500,000 distinct CDR3 sequences, 14% seen once; the top ten hold less than 20%. Input material: blood. Receptors originate from a woman younger than 30 with Graves' hyperthyroidism. Both conserved end residues are part of each CDR3. D genes are given only for firm matches. Clone size is not always given. Where it is, it says once, few, many or a class for expanded clones.

many,TRBJ1-2,TRBD1,TRBV7-9,CASSSTGGVYGYTF,TGTGCCAGCAGCTCAACAGGGGGCGTATATGGCTACACCTTC
many,TRBJ2-2,-,TRBV11-3,CASSLDRASQDGELFF,TGTGCCAGCAGCTTAGATCGCGCTAGTCAGGACGGGGAGCTGTTTTTT
many,TRBJ2-2,-,TRBV2,CATHMSLTGAGELFF,TGTGCCACCCATATGAGCCTGACGGGAGCCGGGGAGCTGTTTTTT
few,TRBJ2-6,-,TRBV5-1,CASSAVPGANVLTF,TGCGCCAGCAGCGCGGTACCTGGGGCCAACGTCCTGACTTTC
many,TRBJ2-3,TRBD2,TRBV5-1,CASSLGLAGGLTDTQYF,TGCGCCAGCAGCTTGGGACTAGCGGGAGGGCTGACAGATACGCAGTATTTT
many,TRBJ2-2,TRBD2,TRBV6-1,CASSELAGAVTGELFF,TGTGCCAGCAGTGAGCTAGCGGGAGCGGTCACCGGGGAGCTGTTTTTT
many,TRBJ2-1,TRBD2,TRBV7-3,CASSPLADPYNEQFF,TGTGCCAGCAGCCCTCTAGCGGATCCCTACAATGAGCAGTTCTTC
many,TRBJ1-5,-,TRBV30,CAWSVHLGNQPQHF,TGTGCCTGGAGTGTCCACCTTGGCAATCAGCCCCAGCATTTT
many,TRBJ2-3,TRBD2,TRBV13,CASSLLQREGPDTQYF,TGTGCCAGCAGCTTATTACAGCGGGAGGGCCCGGATACGCAGTATTTT
-,TRBJ2-1,TRBD1,TRBV28,CASSFLGAGDSSYNEQFF,TGTGCCAGCAGTTTTCTGGGGGCTGGGGACAGCTCCTACAATGAGCAGTTCTTC
many,TRBJ2-7,-,TRBV6-1,CASSGFRQSSYEQYF,TGTGCCAGCAGTGGGTTCCGACAGAGCTCCTACGAGCAGTACTTC
many,TRBJ2-5,-,TRBV5-1,CASSSTNRAYQETQYF,TGCGCCAGCAGCTCGACAAACAGGGCGTACCAAGAGACCCAGTACTTC
-,TRBJ1-6,-,TRBV27,CASSLSSESSYNSPLHF,TGTGCCAGCAGTTTATCGAGTGAAAGCTCCTATAATTCACCCCTCCACTTT
many,TRBJ1-1,-,TRBV20-1,CSVPRGSGNTEAFF,TGCAGTGTACCCAGGGGAAGTGGGAACACTGAAGCTTTCTTT